Following are 16 T cell receptor beta chains from one sample sequenced in a study of T cells after somatic rescue of genetic block. Generated by immunoSEQ multiplex PCR, the TCRdb table keeps only in-frame clones and is missing some. The profile shows roughly 14,000 clones, approximately 72% of them singletons. Source material: peripheral blood mononuclear cells (PBMCs). The source is a boy aged 5 to 17.

This chain uses TRBV28 with TRBJ1-5; the D gene is possibly TRBD1 (5 bases). The length of the CDR3 is 16 residues. Between the trimmed V and J ends, which lost 6 bases and 1 base, there was a span of 16 bases. Per germline, CDR1 MDHEN and CDR2 SYDVKM. The CDR3 DNA follows: TGTGCCAGCAGCCGAACAGGTCCAGGCAGCAATCAGCCCCAGCATTTT. It is translated as CASSRTGPGSNQPQHF. Based on the CDR3 plus reference TRBV28 and TRBJ1-5, the full variable domain is DVKVTQSSRYLVKRTGEKVFLECVQDMDHENMFWYRQDPGLGLRLIYFSYDVKMKEKGDIPEGYSVSREKKERFSLILESASTNQTSMYLCASSRTGPGSNQPQHFGDGTRLSIL.

The V gene is TRBV7-6, the J gene TRBJ2-3; D is perhaps TRBD2 (7 bases). The CDR3 consists of 14 residues. Trimming pared 3 bases from V and 6 bases from J, leaving 13 bases between. The V gene's germline CDR1 is SGHVS and CDR2 FNYEAQ. As DNA, the CDR3 is TGTGCCAGCAGCTTTGGGGGGGGCCTGGATACGCAGTATTTT. Its protein product is CASSFGGGLDTQYF.

The sample holds a few counts of this clone. The chain links TRBV5-4 to TRBJ1-1; D ambiguous. This CDR3 has 13 residues. From germline, CDR1 is SGHNT and CDR2 YYREEE (reference sequence). Trimming pared 4 bases from V and 1 base from J, leaving 8 bases between. CDR3 DNA: TGTGCCAGCAGCATCTACAGGAACACTGAAGCTTTCTTT. The encoded protein is CASSIYRNTEAFF.

V usage is TRBV7-6 and J usage is TRBJ2-7; a possible D gene is TRBD2 (5 bases). V lost 6 bases, J lost 1 base, and 10 bases lay in between. From germline, CDR1 is SGHVS and CDR2 FNYEAQ. This CDR3 has 13 amino acids. CDR3 amino acids: CASSSDWSYEQYF. Here the CDR3 DNA reads TGTGCCAGCAGTTCGGACTGGTCCTACGAGCAGTACTTC.

This rearrangement joins TRBV19 to TRBJ2-5; possibly TRBD1 for D (6 bases). Germline CDR1 and CDR2: LNHDA and SQIVND (reference sequence). This CDR3 spans 14 amino acids. Trimming removed 6 bases at V and 6 bases at J, with 17 bases between. CDR3 protein: CASSQSGRGKTQYF. The CDR3, as DNA: TGTGCCAGTAGCCAATCGGGCAGGGGAAAGACCCAGTACTTC.

This clone was detected a few times. The chain is built from TRBV27 and TRBJ2-1; 10 bases fit TRBD2. CDR3 length: 16 residues. V lost 2 bases, J lost 3 bases, and 4 bases stayed unmatched. From germline, CDR1 is MNHEY and CDR2 SMNVEV (reference sequence). The CDR3 spells CASSLLAGVVYNEQFF. The CDR3 nucleotides are TGTGCCAGCAGTTTACTAGCGGGGGTAGTCTACAATGAGCAGTTCTTC.

J is TRBJ1-4 and V is TRBV18, with D possibly matching TRBD1 (6 bases). From germline, CDR1 is KGHSH and CDR2 LQKENI. Trimming cost V 1 base and J 5 bases, with 14 bases left between them. The CDR3 is made up of 16 amino acids. CDR3 residues: CASSPLLQGPNEKLFF. The CDR3 region has the DNA TGTGCCAGCTCACCACTATTACAGGGCCCAAATGAAAAACTGTTTTTT.

The genes are TRBV5-1 and TRBJ2-7; D perhaps matches TRBD2 (6 bases). V was shortened by 2 bases and J by 3 bases, with 21 bases between the two germline ends. The CDR3 has 17 amino acids. CDR1 is SGHRS, CDR2 YFSETQ, per germline. The CDR3 DNA is TGCGCCAGCAGCTTCCTCCCCTTTGGACTAACCTTCTACGAGCAGTACTTC. Its protein is CASSFLPFGLTFYEQYF.

V is TRBV9 and J is TRBJ2-5, with 10 bases lining up with TRBD1. The J segment lost 5 bases and the V segment lost 0 bases, leaving 4 bases of the junction unmatched. CDR1 SGDLS and CDR2 YYNGEE come from the germline V gene. This CDR3 spans 15 amino acids. In DNA form, the CDR3 reads TGTGCCAGCAGCGTAGTCGGGACAGGGGCGGAGACCCAGTACTTC. Its translation: CASSVVGTGAETQYF.

This chain joins TRBV28 and TRBJ2-5, with TRBD2 identical over 9 bases. Trimming took 8 bases from V and 2 from J; bases not matched to a gene: 9. Germline V gene sequence: CDR1 MDHEN, CDR2 SYDVKM. The CDR3 spans 15 residues. The CDR3 nucleotides read TGTGCCAGCCCCCCCACTAGCGGGTTACAAGAGACCCAGTACTTC. This codes for CASPPTSGLQETQYF.

V usage is TRBV27 and J usage is TRBJ2-1; 8 bases align to TRBD2. After removal of 2 bases from V and 5 bases from J, the junction contained 5 bases not matched to a gene. CDR3 length: 15 residues. Germline V gives CDR1 MNHEY, CDR2 SMNVEV (reference sequence). The CDR3 here is CASSLMRGANNEQFF. As DNA, the CDR3 is TGTGCCAGCAGTTTAATGCGGGGGGCGAACAATGAGCAGTTCTTC.

The rearrangement uses TRBV5-1 and TRBJ2-5; 10 bases match TRBD1. This CDR3 region has 19 residues. The V gene's germline CDR1 is SGHRS and CDR2 YFSETQ. The J segment lost 2 bases and the V segment lost 5 bases, leaving 18 bases of the junction unmatched. CDR3 DNA: TGCGCCAGCAGTTCCGGGACAGGGGATCCGAGACTAGCTCAAGAGACCCAGTACTTC. Amino acids: CASSSGTGDPRLAQETQYF.

This clone was detected only once. The rearrangement joins TRBV6-1 to TRBJ2-5; 8 bases fit TRBD2. Germline V CDR1 and CDR2: MNHNS, SASEGT. J was trimmed by 1 base and V by 5 bases; bases with no gene match: 0. This CDR3 contains 13 residues. CDR3 sequence (DNA): TGTGCCAGCAGTCGGGGGGGCCAAGAGACCCAGTACTTC. This sequence encodes CASSRGGQETQYF.

J is TRBJ2-7 and V is TRBV28, with a tentative D call TRBD2 (6 bases). Germline V gene sequence: CDR1 MDHEN, CDR2 SYDVKM. V was pared by 4 bases and J by 0 bases, with 13 bases between. This CDR3 region has 15 residues. The CDR3 bases are TGTGCCAGCAGTTCCGCCGGGACTGCCTCCTACGAGCAGTACTTC. Its translation is CASSSAGTASYEQYF.

The genes are TRBV28 and TRBJ1-6; no definite D call. Germline CDR1 reads MDHEN; CDR2 reads SYDVKM. Trimming left V 3 bases short and J 7 bases short, with 13 bases between. The CDR3 is 15 residues long. This CDR3 reads CASSLSGLFNSPLHF. CDR3 DNA sequence: TGTGCCAGCAGTTTGTCAGGACTCTTCAATTCACCCCTCCACTTT.

The chain is built from TRBV18 and TRBJ2-7; TRBD2 agrees at 12 bases. With V trimmed by 3 bases and J by 2 bases, 5 bases remained unmatched. Per the germline V gene, CDR1 is KGHSH and CDR2 is LQKENI. The CDR3 extends over 16 amino acids. CDR3 in amino acids: CASSPHGTSGPYEQYF. CDR3 bases: TGTGCCAGCTCACCCCACGGGACTAGCGGGCCCTACGAGCAGTACTTC.